Following are 8 T cell receptor beta chains from one sample sequenced in a study of T-cell memory formation after mild COVID-19. TCRdb passed the 5' RACE reads through MiXCR, listing each CDR3 protein once. The sample lists about 340,000 distinct CDR3 sequences; about 15% were seen once. The sample was PBMCs or a T cell subset sorted from them (not recorded which). Every receptor here comes from a man aged 18 to 29 who had mild COVID-19 (a few samples of this study predate the infection). Cell type and time point are not known.

V gene TRBV2 combines with J gene TRBJ1-1; no firm D call. Trimming stripped 7 bases from V and 6 bases from J, with 18 bases between. The CDR3 consists of 14 residues. Germline V gives CDR1 SNHLY, CDR2 FYNNEI. The CDR3 sequence: CASIPPLTSSEAFF. The CDR3 DNA is TGTGCCAGCATCCCCCCTTTGACTTCGTCTGAAGCTTTCTTT.

This clonotype has a handful of counts. CDR3 in amino acids: CASRTAANYGYTF. The CDR3 DNA is TGTGCCAGCAGGACCGCAGCTAACTATGGCTACACCTTC. The chain joins TRBV7-2 to TRBJ1-2; no clear D gene. The CDR3 consists of 13 residues. V dropped 6 bases and J dropped 0 bases, with 8 bases sitting between them. Germline CDR1 reads SGHTA; CDR2 reads FQGNSA.

The chain recombines TRBV6-5 with TRBJ1-1; tentative D call: TRBD1 (6 bases). The CDR3 spans 17 residues. V lost 3 bases to trimming and J lost 4 bases, with 21 bases between them. CDR1 is MNHEY and CDR2 is SVGAGI in the germline V gene. CDR3 DNA: TGTGCCAGCAGTTATTCGTACGGGGGGACACTCACCACTGAAGCTTTCTTT. Amino acid sequence: CASSYSYGGTLTTEAFF.

The chain has TRBV4-3 and TRBJ2-5, with a possible D match to TRBD2 (6 bases). This CDR3 contains 17 residues. The V end was cut by 1 base, the J end by 5 bases, with 20 bases between. Germline V gene lookup returns CDR1 LGHNA and CDR2 YSLEER. As DNA, the CDR3 is TGCGCCAGCAGCCAAGTCGGGGGACTGCCCGCGGGGGAGACCCAGTACTTC. This translates into CASSQVGGLPAGETQYF.

The J gene is TRBJ2-1, the V gene TRBV20-1; D perhaps matches TRBD2 (5 bases). From germline, CDR1 is DFQATT and CDR2 SNEGSKA (reference sequence). The germline V and J ends were trimmed by 1 base and 3 bases, with 16 bases remaining between them. The CDR3 has 16 residues. CDR3 bases: TGCAGTGCTAGAGCCAACTCGGGGTCCCTCTACAATGAGCAGTTCTTC. Its translation is CSARANSGSLYNEQFF.

This chain joins TRBV6-2 or TRBV6-3 and TRBJ1-1; no definite D call. V lost 3 bases and J lost 7, with 12 bases in between. Germline CDR1 MNHEY, CDR2 SVGEGT. The CDR3 loop spans 13 amino acids. The CDR3 DNA reads as TGTGCCAGCAGTTATCTAGAACCTCGTGAAGCTTTCTTT. It codes for CASSYLEPREAFF.

The V and J genes are TRBV10-2 and TRBJ2-3; 7 bases map to TRBD2. CDR1 WSHSY and CDR2 SAAADI come from the germline V gene. The junction had 10 bases not matched to a gene; V was cut back by 6 bases and J by 4 bases. The length of the CDR3 is 15 residues. The CDR3 region is CASSGWRTSADTQYF. The CDR3 nucleotides are TGCGCCAGCAGCGGATGGAGAACTAGCGCAGATACGCAGTATTTT.

This sequence joins TRBV4-1 and TRBJ1-3; 7 bases line up with TRBD1. Looked up from germline, CDR1 is MGHRA and CDR2 is YSYEKL. The CDR3 spans 16 residues. V was clipped by 5 bases and J by 4 bases; unmatched bases: 11. The CDR3 sequence: CASSKNRDSTGNTIYF. The CDR3 DNA is TGCGCCAGCAGCAAAAACCGGGACAGCACAGGAAACACCATATATTTT.